This T cell receptor (beta chain) was sequenced in a study of graft-versus-host responses after intestinal transplantation. Study-wide findings and caveats: Detection of GvH clones occurred in recipient marrow, and some had their first appearance in ileum or blood.

Note on this clone: Its matching antigen is unknown.

The ends were cut back, 7 bases at V and 3 bases at J, with 19 bases in the middle. Germline-derived CDR1 and CDR2 are GTSNPN and SVGIG (reference sequence). This CDR3 is 14 amino acids long. TCRdb keeps only in-frame clones here, not all; method: immunoSEQ multiplex PCR. The table has 70,000 to 75,000 clones, roughly nine tenths seen once. The source material was unstimulated CD8+ T cells sorted from spleen or lymph node cells, sampled before intestinal transplant. This TCR derives from a human donor who received an intestinal transplant. The chain has TRBV30 and TRBJ2-7, with a weak D call TRBD1 (6 bases). The CDR3 DNA is TGTGCCTACTTAACCCGGGACACCGGCTACGAGCAGTACTTC. The encoded protein is CAYLTRDTGYEQYF.